Reported below is one TCR beta chain. Its specificity is not known. Sequenced by immunoSEQ multiplex PCR; TCRdb stores in-frame clones only, minus some. The sample lists more than 80,000 clones, about 91% seen once, with roughly 0.31% in the top ten. This entry comes from a study of OX40 agonist ivuxolimab in advanced cancers. Study context: Every 2 weeks, patients got intravenous ivuxolimab at one of six dose levels (0.01-10 mg/kg). Dose-escalation patients suffered from hepatocellular carcinoma, melanoma, renal cell or head and neck cancer. The eligibility criteria allowed prior anti-PD-1, anti-PD-L1 or anti-CTLA-4 therapy, and 40% had some.

Germline trimming cut 5 bases from V and 4 bases from J; bases unmatched to any gene: 9. Germline CDR1 and CDR2: SGHTA and FQGNSA. The CDR3 consists of 15 residues. Points from the study as a whole: CD8+ T cells showed, on average, more clonal expansion than CD4+ cells.

This clonotype was obtained from an adult with an advanced solid tumor such as melanoma, head and neck, liver or kidney cancer. This sequence joins TRBV7-2 and TRBJ2-3, with 7 positions matching TRBD2. The input for sequencing was CD4+ or CD8+ T cells sorted from blood, taken in a trial of the OX40 agonist ivuxolimab. The CDR3 reads CASSMSGNVADTQYF. CDR3 nucleotides: TGTGCCAGCAGCATGAGCGGGAATGTTGCAGATACGCAGTATTTT.